The present T cell receptor beta chain was sequenced within a study of T cell changes during pregnancy in multiple sclerosis. TCRdb's copy holds only in-frame clones and misses some; the assay was immunoSEQ multiplex PCR. The data contain around 62,000 clones, about nine tenths of them seen just once; the ten biggest clones take up 1.4% to 1.5%. Germline CDR1 SGDLS, CDR2 YYNGEE. V was cut by 3 bases and J by 8 bases, with 20 bases left in between. The CDR3 runs 16 residues. This rearrangement joins TRBV9 to TRBJ1-4, with a tentative D call TRBD1 (6 bases). The sample consisted of peripheral blood, taken in the third trimester of pregnancy. The sequence was obtained from a female donor with multiple sclerosis, enrolled in a pregnancy study. The CDR3 coding sequence is TGTGCCAGCAGCGGTTATCCACAGGGTACTGGCGAAAAACTGTTTTTT. It yields the protein CASSGYPQGTGEKLFF.